This T cell receptor (beta chain) was identified in a study of cytotoxic CD8 clonotypes in ibrutinib-treated CLL. Study observations and caveats: Clonality rose at ibrutinib response and fell back toward baseline at progression.

Details on this clone: Its antigen is unknown.

Clones were sequenced by immunoSEQ multiplex PCR, and TCRdb holds only the in-frame ones, with some missing. The sample consists of more than 200,000 clones, more than 70% of them appearing once. The sequence came from a human donor with chronic lymphocytic leukemia. The input for sequencing was PBMCs, taken after 12 months of ibrutinib treatment.

Here the CDR3 DNA reads TGTGCCAGCAGGGCCCTACCCTTGAATGAGCAGTTCTTC. Its translation: CASRALPLNEQFF. This chain joins TRBV6-1 and TRBJ2-1; D gene ambiguous. The CDR3 covers 13 residues. Per the germline V gene, CDR1 is MNHNS and CDR2 is SASEGT. Trimming took off 6 bases at V and 7 bases at J, with 13 bases between the two ends.